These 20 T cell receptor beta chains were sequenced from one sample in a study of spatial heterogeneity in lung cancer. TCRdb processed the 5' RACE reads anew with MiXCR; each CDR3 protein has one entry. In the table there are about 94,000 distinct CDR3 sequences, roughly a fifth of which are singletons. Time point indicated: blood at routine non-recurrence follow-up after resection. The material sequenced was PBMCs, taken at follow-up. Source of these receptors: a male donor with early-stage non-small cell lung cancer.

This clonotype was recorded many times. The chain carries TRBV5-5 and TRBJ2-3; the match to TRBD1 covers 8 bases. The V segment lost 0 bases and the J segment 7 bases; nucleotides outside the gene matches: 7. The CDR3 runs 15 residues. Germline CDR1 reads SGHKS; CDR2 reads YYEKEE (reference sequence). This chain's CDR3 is CASSLGRQGRNTQYF. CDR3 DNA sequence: TGTGCCAGCAGCTTGGGGCGACAGGGGAGAAATACGCAGTATTTT.

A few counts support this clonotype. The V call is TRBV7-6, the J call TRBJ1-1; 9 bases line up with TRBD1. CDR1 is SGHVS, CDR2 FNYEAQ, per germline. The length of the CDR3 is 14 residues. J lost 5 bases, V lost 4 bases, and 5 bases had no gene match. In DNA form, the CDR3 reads TGTGCCAGCAGCTCAAGGACAGGGGCAACTGAAGCTTTCTTT. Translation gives CASSSRTGATEAFF. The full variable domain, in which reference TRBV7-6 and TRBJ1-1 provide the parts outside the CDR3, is GAGVSQSPRYKVTKRGQDVALRCDPISGHVSLYWYRQALGQGPEFLTYFNYEAQQDKSGLPNDRFSAERPEGSISTLTIQRTEQRDSAMYRCASSSRTGATEAFFGQGTRLTVV.

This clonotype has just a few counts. As DNA, the CDR3 is TGTGCCAGCAGAAATTGGGACAGGAACACTGAAGCTTTCTTT. Residues: CASRNWDRNTEAFF. The rearrangement joins TRBV27 to TRBJ1-1; 7 bases line up with TRBD1. V shed 6 bases, J shed 1 base, and the junction held 5 bases outside the gene matches. The CDR3 totals 14 residues. Germline-derived CDR1 and CDR2 are MNHEY and SMNVEV (reference sequence).

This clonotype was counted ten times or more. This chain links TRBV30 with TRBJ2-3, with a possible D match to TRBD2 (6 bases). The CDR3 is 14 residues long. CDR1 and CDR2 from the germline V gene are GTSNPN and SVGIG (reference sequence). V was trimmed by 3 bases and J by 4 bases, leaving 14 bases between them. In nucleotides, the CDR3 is TGTGCCTGGAGAATAGCGGCCGGGGCAGATACGCAGTATTTT. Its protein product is CAWRIAAGADTQYF.

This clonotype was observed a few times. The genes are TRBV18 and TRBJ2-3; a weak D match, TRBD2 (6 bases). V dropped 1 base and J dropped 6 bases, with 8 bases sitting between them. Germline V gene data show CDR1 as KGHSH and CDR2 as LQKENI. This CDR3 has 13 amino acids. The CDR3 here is CASSPLGTDTQYF. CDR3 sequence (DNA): TGTGCCAGCTCACCACTAGGGACTGATACGCAGTATTTT.

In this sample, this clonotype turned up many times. For the CDR3, the DNA is TGCAGCGTTGCTAGCGGGAGTAACGATGAGCAGTTCTTC. Translation gives CSVASGSNDEQFF. The chain is built from TRBV29-1 and TRBJ2-1; TRBD2 matches 10 bases. The germline V gene has CDR1 SQVTM and CDR2 ANQGSEA. The CDR3 runs 13 residues. The V segment lost 4 bases and the J segment 8 bases; nucleotides outside the gene matches: 5.

The CDR3 region has the DNA TGTGCCAGCAGCTTAATATCTAGCGGGATGGCCTACGAGCAGTACTTC. This translates into CASSLISSGMAYEQYF. The chain employs TRBV7-8 and TRBJ2-7; 9 bases are shared with TRBD2. This CDR3 has 16 amino acids. CDR1 SGHVS and CDR2 FQNEAQ come from the germline V gene. The trim removed 2 bases at V and 2 bases at J, leaving 7 bases unmatched.

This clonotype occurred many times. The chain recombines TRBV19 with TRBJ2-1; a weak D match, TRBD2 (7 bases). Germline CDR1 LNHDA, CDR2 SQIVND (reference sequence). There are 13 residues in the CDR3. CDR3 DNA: TGTGTCGACGGGGGGCGGATCTGCAATGAGCAGTTCTTC. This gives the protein CVDGGRICNEQFF.

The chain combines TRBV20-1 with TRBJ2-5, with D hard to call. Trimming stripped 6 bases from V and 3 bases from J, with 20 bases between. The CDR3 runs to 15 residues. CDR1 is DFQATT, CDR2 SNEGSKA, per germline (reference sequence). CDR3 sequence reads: CSAPRWSGVEETQYF. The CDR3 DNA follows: TGCAGTGCACCAAGGTGGTCCGGAGTTGAAGAGACCCAGTACTTC.

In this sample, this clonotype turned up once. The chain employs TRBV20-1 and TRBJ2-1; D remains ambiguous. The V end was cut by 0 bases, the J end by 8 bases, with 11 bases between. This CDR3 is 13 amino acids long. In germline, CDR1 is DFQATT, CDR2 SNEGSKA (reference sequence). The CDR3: CSARDLKTYEQFF. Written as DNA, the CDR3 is TGCAGTGCTAGAGATCTTAAGACTTATGAGCAGTTCTTC.

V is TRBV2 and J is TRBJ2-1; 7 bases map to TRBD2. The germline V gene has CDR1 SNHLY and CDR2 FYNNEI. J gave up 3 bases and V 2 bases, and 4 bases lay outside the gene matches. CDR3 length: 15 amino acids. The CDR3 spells CASSEWRGSYNEQFF. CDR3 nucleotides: TGTGCCAGCAGTGAATGGCGGGGGAGCTACAATGAGCAGTTCTTC.

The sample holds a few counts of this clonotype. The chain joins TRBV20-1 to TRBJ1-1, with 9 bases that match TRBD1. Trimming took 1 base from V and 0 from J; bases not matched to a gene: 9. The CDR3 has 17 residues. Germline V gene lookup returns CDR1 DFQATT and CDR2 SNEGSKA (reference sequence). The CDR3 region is CSARGGGDRALNTEAFF. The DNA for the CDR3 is TGCAGTGCTAGAGGGGGTGGGGACAGGGCACTGAACACTGAAGCTTTCTTT.

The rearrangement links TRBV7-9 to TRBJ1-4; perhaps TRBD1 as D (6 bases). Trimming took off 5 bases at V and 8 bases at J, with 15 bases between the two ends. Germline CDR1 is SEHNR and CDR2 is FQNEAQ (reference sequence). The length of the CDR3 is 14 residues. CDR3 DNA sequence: TGTGCCAGCAGCCCTACAGGGCGTACAGAAAAACTGTTTTTT. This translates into CASSPTGRTEKLFF.

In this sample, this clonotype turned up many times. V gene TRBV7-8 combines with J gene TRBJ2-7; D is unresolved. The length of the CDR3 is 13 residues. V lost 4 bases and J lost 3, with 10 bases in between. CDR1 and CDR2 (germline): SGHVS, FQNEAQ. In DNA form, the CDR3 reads TGTGCCAGCAGCTCAGCCTGGGGCTACGAGCAGTACTTC. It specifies CASSSAWGYEQYF.

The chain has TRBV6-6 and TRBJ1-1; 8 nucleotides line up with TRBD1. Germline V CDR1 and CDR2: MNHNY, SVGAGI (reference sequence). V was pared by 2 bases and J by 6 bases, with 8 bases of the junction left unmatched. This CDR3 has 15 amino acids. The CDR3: CASSYGTTGEPEAFF. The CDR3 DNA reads TGTGCCAGCAGTTACGGAACGACAGGGGAACCTGAAGCTTTCTTT.

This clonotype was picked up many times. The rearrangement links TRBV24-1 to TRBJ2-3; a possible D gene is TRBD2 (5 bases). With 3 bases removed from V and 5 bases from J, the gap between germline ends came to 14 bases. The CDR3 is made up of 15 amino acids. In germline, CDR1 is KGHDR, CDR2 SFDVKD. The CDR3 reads CATSDGQLREDTQYF. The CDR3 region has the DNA TGTGCCACCAGTGATGGCCAACTGAGGGAAGATACGCAGTATTTT.

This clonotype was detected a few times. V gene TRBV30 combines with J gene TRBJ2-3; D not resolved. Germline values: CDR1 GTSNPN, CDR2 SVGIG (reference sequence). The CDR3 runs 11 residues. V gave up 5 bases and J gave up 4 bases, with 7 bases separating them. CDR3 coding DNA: TGTGCCTGGGAGGTGGCAGATACGCAGTATTTT. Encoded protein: CAWEVADTQYF.

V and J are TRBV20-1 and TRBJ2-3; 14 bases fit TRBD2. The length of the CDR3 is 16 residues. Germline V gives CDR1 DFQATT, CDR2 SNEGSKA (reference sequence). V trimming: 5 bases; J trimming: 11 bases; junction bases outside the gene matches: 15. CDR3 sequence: CSADGTSGGGLPLQYF. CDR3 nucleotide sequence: TGCAGTGCTGACGGGACTAGCGGGGGAGGTTTACCCTTGCAGTATTTT.

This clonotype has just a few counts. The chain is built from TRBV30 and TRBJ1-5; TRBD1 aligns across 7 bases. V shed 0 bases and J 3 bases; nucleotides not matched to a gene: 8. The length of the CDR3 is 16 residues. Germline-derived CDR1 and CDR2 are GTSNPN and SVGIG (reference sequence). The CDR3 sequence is CAWSVRPGQVNQPQHF. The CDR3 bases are TGTGCCTGGAGTGTCAGACCTGGACAGGTCAATCAGCCCCAGCATTTT.

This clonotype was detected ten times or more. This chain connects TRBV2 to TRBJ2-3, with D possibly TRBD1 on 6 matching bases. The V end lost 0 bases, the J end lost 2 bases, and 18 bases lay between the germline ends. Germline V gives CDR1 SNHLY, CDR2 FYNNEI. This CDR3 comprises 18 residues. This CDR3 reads CASSEAIPAGADTDTQYF. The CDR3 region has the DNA TGTGCCAGCAGTGAAGCGATTCCCGCAGGGGCCGACACAGATACGCAGTATTTT.